The subject of this entry is one T cell receptor (beta chain). The entry originates in a study of T cell changes during pregnancy in multiple sclerosis. Sequenced by immunoSEQ multiplex PCR; TCRdb stores in-frame clones only, minus some. The sample has 45,000 to 55,000 clones, about nine tenths seen once. The junction had 6 bases not matched to a gene; V was cut back by 2 bases and J by 1 base. The length of the CDR3 is 16 residues. CDR1 MNHEY and CDR2 SVGAGI come from the germline V gene. Sequenced material: CD4+ T cells from peripheral blood mononuclear cells, taken after pregnancy. This chain uses TRBV6-5 with TRBJ2-3, with 7 bases fitting TRBD2. This TCR was recovered from a female donor in good health, enrolled as a control in a pregnancy study. In DNA, the CDR3 is TGTGCCAGCAGTTACGGTCAGAGCGGGGGCACAGATACGCAGTATTTT. Translation: CASSYGQSGGTDTQYF.